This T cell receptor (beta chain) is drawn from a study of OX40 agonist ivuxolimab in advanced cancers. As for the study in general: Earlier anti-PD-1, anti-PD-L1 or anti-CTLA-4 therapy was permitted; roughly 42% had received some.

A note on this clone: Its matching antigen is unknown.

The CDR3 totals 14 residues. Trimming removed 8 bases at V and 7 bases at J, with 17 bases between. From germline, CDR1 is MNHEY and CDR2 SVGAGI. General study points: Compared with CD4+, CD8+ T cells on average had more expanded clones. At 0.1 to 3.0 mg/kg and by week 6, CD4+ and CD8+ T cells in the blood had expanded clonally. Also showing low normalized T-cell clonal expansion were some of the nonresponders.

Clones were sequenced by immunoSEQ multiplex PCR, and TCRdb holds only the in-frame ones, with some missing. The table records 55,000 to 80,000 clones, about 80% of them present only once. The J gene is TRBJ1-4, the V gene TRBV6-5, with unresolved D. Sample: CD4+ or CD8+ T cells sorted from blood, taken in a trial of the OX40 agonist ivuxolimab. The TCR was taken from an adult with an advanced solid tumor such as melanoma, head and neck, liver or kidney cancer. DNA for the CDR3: TGTGCCAGCTCAAATTGGGCGTCTCGTGAAAAACTGTTTTTT. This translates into CASSNWASREKLFF.